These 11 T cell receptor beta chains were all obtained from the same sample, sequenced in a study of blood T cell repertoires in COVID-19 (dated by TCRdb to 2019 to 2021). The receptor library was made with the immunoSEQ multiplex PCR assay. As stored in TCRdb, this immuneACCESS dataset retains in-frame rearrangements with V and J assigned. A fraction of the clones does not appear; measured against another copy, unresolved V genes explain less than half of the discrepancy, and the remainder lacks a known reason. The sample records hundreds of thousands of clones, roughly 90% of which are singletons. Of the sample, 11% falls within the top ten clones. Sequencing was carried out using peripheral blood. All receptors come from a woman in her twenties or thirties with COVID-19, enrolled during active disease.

The CDR3 is CASSSNPPGQGYYGYTF. CDR3 bases: TGCGCCAGCAGCTCAAACCCGCCGGGACAGGGGTACTATGGCTACACCTTC. This chain links TRBV5-1 with TRBJ1-2; 10 nucleotides match TRBD1. The CDR3 contains 17 residues. Losses at the gene ends were 3 bases for V and 3 bases for J; bases not matched to a gene: 11. Germline V gene data show CDR1 as SGHRS and CDR2 as YFSETQ. The complete variable domain, with remaining parts taken from reference TRBV5-1 and TRBJ1-2, reads KAGVTQTPRYLIKTRGQQVTLSCSPISGHRSVSWYQQTPGQGLQFLFEYFSETQRNKGNFPGRFSGRQFSNSRSEMNVSTLELGDSALYLCASSSNPPGQGYYGYTFGSGTRLTVV.

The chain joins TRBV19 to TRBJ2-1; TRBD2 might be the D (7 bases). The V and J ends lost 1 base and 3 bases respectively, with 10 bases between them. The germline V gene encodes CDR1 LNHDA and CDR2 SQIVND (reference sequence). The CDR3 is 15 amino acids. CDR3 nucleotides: TGTGCCAGTAGTATAGTCGGGGGGCACTACAATGAGCAGTTCTTC. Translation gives CASSIVGGHYNEQFF.

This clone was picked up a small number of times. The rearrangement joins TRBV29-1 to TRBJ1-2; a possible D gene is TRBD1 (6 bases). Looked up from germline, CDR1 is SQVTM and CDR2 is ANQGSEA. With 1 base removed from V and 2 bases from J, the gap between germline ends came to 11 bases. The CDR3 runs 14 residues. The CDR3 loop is CSVEGTGTNYGYTF. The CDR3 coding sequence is TGCAGCGTTGAAGGGACGGGGACAAACTATGGCTACACCTTC.

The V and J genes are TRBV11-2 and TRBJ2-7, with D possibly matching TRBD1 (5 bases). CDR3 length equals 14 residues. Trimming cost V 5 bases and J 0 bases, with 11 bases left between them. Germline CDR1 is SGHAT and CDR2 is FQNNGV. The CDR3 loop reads CASSPAGYSYEQYF. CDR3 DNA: TGTGCCAGCAGCCCAGCAGGGTACTCCTACGAGCAGTACTTC. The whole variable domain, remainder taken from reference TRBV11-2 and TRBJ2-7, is EAGVAQSPRYKIIEKRQSVAFWCNPISGHATLYWYQQILGQGPKLLIQFQNNGVVDDSQLPKDRFSAERLKGVDSTLKIQPAKLEDSAVYLCASSPAGYSYEQYFGPGTRLTVT.

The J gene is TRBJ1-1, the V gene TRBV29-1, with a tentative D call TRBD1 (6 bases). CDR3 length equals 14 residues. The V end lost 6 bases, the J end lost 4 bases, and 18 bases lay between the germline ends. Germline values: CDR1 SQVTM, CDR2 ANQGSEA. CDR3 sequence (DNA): TGCAGCGTCCAACAGGGCGTCGGAGGCACTGAAGCTTTCTTT. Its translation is CSVQQGVGGTEAFF.

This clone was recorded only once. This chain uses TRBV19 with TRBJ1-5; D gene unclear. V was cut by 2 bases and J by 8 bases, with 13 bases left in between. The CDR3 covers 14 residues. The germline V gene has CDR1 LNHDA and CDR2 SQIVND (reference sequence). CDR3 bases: TGTGCCAGTAGTATACAGCCACGGGTTAAGCCCCAGCATTTT. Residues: CASSIQPRVKPQHF. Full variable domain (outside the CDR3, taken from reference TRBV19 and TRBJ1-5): DGGITQSPKYLFRKEGQNVTLSCEQNLNHDAMYWYRQDPGQGLRLIYYSQIVNDFQKGDIAEGYSVSREKKESFPLTVTSAQKNPTAFYLCASSIQPRVKPQHFGDGTRLSIL.

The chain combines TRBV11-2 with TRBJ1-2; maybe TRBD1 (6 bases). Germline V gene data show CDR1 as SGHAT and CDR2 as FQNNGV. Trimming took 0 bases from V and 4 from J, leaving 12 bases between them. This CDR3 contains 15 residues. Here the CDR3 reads CASSLDWGPGYGYTF. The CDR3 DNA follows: TGTGCCAGCAGCTTAGATTGGGGGCCCGGCTATGGCTACACCTTC.

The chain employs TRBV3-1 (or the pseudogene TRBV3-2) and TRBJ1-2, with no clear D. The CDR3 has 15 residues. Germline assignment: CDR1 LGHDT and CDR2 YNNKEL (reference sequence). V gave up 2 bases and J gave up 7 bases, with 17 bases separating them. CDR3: CASSQKPTSPGGYTF. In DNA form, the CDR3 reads TGTGCCAGCAGCCAAAAACCGACAAGCCCCGGTGGCTACACCTTC.

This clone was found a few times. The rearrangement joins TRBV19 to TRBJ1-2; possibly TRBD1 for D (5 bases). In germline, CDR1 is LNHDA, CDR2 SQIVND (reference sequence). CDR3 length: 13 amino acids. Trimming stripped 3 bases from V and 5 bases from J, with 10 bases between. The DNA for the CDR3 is TGTGCCAGTAGTATTTTTCAGGGTTATGGCTACACCTTC. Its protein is CASSIFQGYGYTF.

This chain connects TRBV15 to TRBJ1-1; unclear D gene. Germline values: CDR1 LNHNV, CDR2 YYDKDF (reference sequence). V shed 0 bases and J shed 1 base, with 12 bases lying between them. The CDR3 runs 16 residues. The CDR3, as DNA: TGTGCCACCAGCAGAGAGGCGGGTTGGGAGAACACTGAAGCTTTCTTT. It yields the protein CATSREAGWENTEAFF.

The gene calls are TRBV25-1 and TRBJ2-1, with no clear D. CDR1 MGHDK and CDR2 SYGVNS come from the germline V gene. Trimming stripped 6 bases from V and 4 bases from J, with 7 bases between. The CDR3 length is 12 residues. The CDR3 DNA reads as TGTGCCAGCAGCCCTCCGTACAATGAGCAGTTCTTC. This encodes CASSPPYNEQFF. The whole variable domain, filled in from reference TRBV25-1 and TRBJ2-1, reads EADIYQTPRYLVIGTGKKITLECSQTMGHDKMYWYQQDPGMELHLIHYSYGVNSTEKGDLSSESTVSRIRTEHFPLTLESARPSHTSQYLCASSPPYNEQFFGPGTRLTVL.